A selection of T cell receptor beta chains follows, all from one sample in a study of shared clonotypes between healthy human individuals. This table comes from immunoSEQ multiplex PCR, and its TCRdb copy is limited to in-frame clones, with some not included. The sample lists about 2.1 million clones; about 92% were seen once. Sequencing was carried out using naive CD8+ T cells from PBMCs. The receptors were sampled from a man in his late teens or twenties in good health. Some clones in this sample may be carry-over from other donors' samples. The CDR3 runs from the conserved cysteine through the conserved F or W. The D gene is left open where the match is weak. Clone size is not always given. Where it is, it says once, few, many or a class for expanded clones.

size: NA
V: TRBV6-1
J: TRBJ2-5
length: 15
D: NA
DNA: TGTGCCAGCAGTGAAGGTTGGAGACTCCTAGAGACCCAGTACTTC
CDR3: CASSEGWRLLETQYF

size: NA
V: TRBV19
J: TRBJ1-4
length: 11
D: NA
DNA: TGTGCCAGTAGTTCCGGGCGGAACCTGTTTTTT
CDR3: CASSSGRNLFF

size: NA
V: TRBV27
J: TRBJ1-4
length: 16
D: TRBD1
DNA: TGTGCCAGCAGACCGACAGGGGGACTCGGAAATGAAAAACTGTTTTTT
CDR3: CASRPTGGLGNEKLFF

size: NA
V: TRBV7-9
J: TRBJ2-4
length: 16
D: TRBD2
DNA: TGTGCCAGCAGCTTAAAGCGGGCGGGAGCTATGAACATTCAGTACTTC
CDR3: CASSLKRAGAMNIQYF

size: NA
V: TRBV10-2
J: TRBJ2-7
length: 15
D: NA
DNA: TGCGCCAGCAGTCTGGACCTCCGAGCCGGTGGCGAGCAGTACTTC
CDR3: CASSLDLRAGGEQYF

size: NA
V: TRBV2
J: TRBJ1-2
length: 16
D: NA
DNA: TGTGCCAGCAGTGAAGGCAGGCATGCTCCCAACTATGGCTACACCTTC
CDR3: CASSEGRHAPNYGYTF

size: once
V: TRBV7-6
J: TRBJ2-7
length: 13
D: TRBD2
DNA: TGTGCCAGCAGCCCGGGACTATCCTACGAGCAGTACTTC
CDR3: CASSPGLSYEQYF

size: NA
V: TRBV7-2
J: TRBJ2-3
length: 16
D: TRBD2
DNA: TGTGCCAGCAGCTTAGTTCGGGGGGTCACGGCAGATACGCAGTATTTT
CDR3: CASSLVRGVTADTQYF

size: NA
V: TRBV5-6
J: TRBJ2-7
length: 14
D: TRBD2
DNA: TGTGCCAGCAGCGAGGGACTAAGCACCTACGAGCAGTACTTC
CDR3: CASSEGLSTYEQYF

size: NA
V: TRBV9
J: TRBJ2-1
length: 10
D: NA
DNA: TGTGCCAGCAGCCGAAATGAGCAGTTCTTC
CDR3: CASSRNEQFF

size: NA
V: TRBV28
J: TRBJ2-7
length: 16
D: TRBD2
DNA: TGTGCCAGCAGCCCCCCCTCTAGCGGGAGCTCCTACGAGCAGTACTTC
CDR3: CASSPPSSGSSYEQYF

size: NA
V: TRBV28
J: TRBJ1-5
length: 14
D: NA
DNA: TGTGCCAGCAGTCGGGTGATGGGCAATCAGCCCCAGCATTTT
CDR3: CASSRVMGNQPQHF

size: NA
V: TRBV28
J: TRBJ2-7
length: 12
D: TRBD2
DNA: TGTGCCAGTAGCGGGAACTACTACGAGCAGTACTTC
CDR3: CASSGNYYEQYF

size: NA
V: TRBV7-2
J: TRBJ1-1
length: 15
D: NA
DNA: TGTGCCAGCAGCTCTTCTGTGGGGTTCAGCACTGAAGCTTTCTTT
CDR3: CASSSSVGFSTEAFF

size: NA
V: TRBV7-9
J: TRBJ1-2
length: 13
D: NA
DNA: TGTGCCAGCAGCACCCAGGGGTACTATGGCTACACCTTC
CDR3: CASSTQGYYGYTF

size: NA
V: TRBV7-9
J: TRBJ2-5
length: 13
D: NA
DNA: TGTGCCAGCAGGTTGAGCCTGATGGAGACCCAGTACTTC
CDR3: CASRLSLMETQYF

size: NA
V: TRBV27
J: TRBJ2-1
length: 17
D: TRBD2
DNA: TGTGCCAGCAGTGCTTCCGGGACTAGCGGGAGATGGGATGAGCAGTTCTTC
CDR3: CASSASGTSGRWDEQFF

size: NA
V: TRBV11-2
J: TRBJ2-7
length: 18
D: NA
DNA: TGTGCCAGCAGCTTAGAGAGGGCGGCGGGCGCCCTTTCCTACGAGCAGTACTTC
CDR3: CASSLERAAGALSYEQYF

size: NA
V: TRBV27
J: TRBJ2-1
length: 16
D: TRBD2
DNA: TGTGCCAGCAGTTTGGGACTAGCGGGAGTGTACAATGAGCAGTTCTTC
CDR3: CASSLGLAGVYNEQFF

size: NA
V: TRBV16
J: TRBJ1-5
length: 14
D: NA
DNA: TGTGCCAGCAGCCAAAGACAGGACAATCAGCCCCAGCATTTT
CDR3: CASSQRQDNQPQHF

size: NA
V: TRBV4-1
J: TRBJ2-3
length: 17
D: NA
DNA: TGCGCCAGCAGCCAAGTCCCCCGGGTTTCCCTCACAGATACGCAGTATTTT
CDR3: CASSQVPRVSLTDTQYF

size: NA
V: TRBV19
J: TRBJ1-4
length: 15
D: NA
DNA: TGTGCCAGTAGTCCACTCGCAGCAACTAATGAAAAACTGTTTTTT
CDR3: CASSPLAATNEKLFF

size: once
V: TRBV27
J: TRBJ2-7
length: 13
D: NA
DNA: TGTGCCAGCATAGTCGGTAGCTCCTACGAGCAGTACTTC
CDR3: CASIVGSSYEQYF

size: NA
V: TRBV5-1
J: TRBJ2-7
length: 15
D: NA
DNA: TGCGCCAGCAGCTTGGCCGGCAGGGAATTCTACGAGCAGTACTTC
CDR3: CASSLAGREFYEQYF

size: once
V: TRBV4-1
J: TRBJ2-7
length: 16
D: TRBD1
DNA: TGCGCCAGCAGCCACCCACCGGGACAGGGTACCTACGAGCAGTACTTC
CDR3: CASSHPPGQGTYEQYF

size: NA
V: TRBV5-8
J: TRBJ2-5
length: 12
D: NA
DNA: TGTGCCAGCAGCTTCGAGTTAGAGACCCAGTACTTC
CDR3: CASSFELETQYF

size: once
V: TRBV27
J: TRBJ1-3
length: 14
D: NA
DNA: TGTGCCAGCAGCCCAGGACCCTCTGGAAACACCATATATTTT
CDR3: CASSPGPSGNTIYF

size: NA
V: TRBV5-1
J: TRBJ2-5
length: 16
D: NA
DNA: TGCGCCAGCAGCTTGGCGGCAGGGGGGATCCAAGAGACCCAGTACTTC
CDR3: CASSLAAGGIQETQYF

size: NA
V: TRBV15
J: TRBJ2-7
length: 12
D: NA
DNA: TGTGCCACCAGCACAAGAGCTGGCGAGCAGTACTTC
CDR3: CATSTRAGEQYF

size: NA
V: TRBV14
J: TRBJ2-1
length: 15
D: TRBD2
DNA: TGTGCCAGCAGCCTCTCTCCCGGGACTAGGGTTGAGCAGTTCTTC
CDR3: CASSLSPGTRVEQFF

size: NA
V: TRBV30
J: TRBJ2-7
length: 15
D: TRBD1
DNA: TGTGCCTGGAGTCCCTGGCAGGGGGCTGCCCGCGAGCAGTACTTC
CDR3: CAWSPWQGAAREQYF

size: NA
V: TRBV19
J: TRBJ1-2
length: 19
D: TRBD1
DNA: TGTGCCAGTAGTATCGCTCTCATTTGGGACAGGGGGCAGAACTATGGCTACACCTTC
CDR3: CASSIALIWDRGQNYGYTF

size: NA
V: TRBV29-1
J: TRBJ2-1
length: 13
D: TRBD2
DNA: TGCAGCGTTGGCCCAGCGGGAGCCAATGAGCAGTTCTTC
CDR3: CSVGPAGANEQFF

size: once
V: TRBV30
J: TRBJ2-1
length: 12
D: NA
DNA: TGTGCCTGGATGGGGCTGGGGAATGAGCAGTTCTTC
CDR3: CAWMGLGNEQFF

size: NA
V: TRBV4-3
J: TRBJ1-3
length: 12
D: NA
DNA: TGCGCCAGCAGCCAAGTCGGAAACACCATATATTTT
CDR3: CASSQVGNTIYF

size: NA
V: TRBV7-8
J: TRBJ1-5
length: 13
D: NA
DNA: TGTGCCAGCAGCTTAGCGCCACTCCAGCCCCAGCATTTT
CDR3: CASSLAPLQPQHF

size: NA
V: TRBV6-1
J: TRBJ2-7
length: 13
D: NA
DNA: TGTGCCAGCAGTGGCCAAGGGTGGTACGAGCAGTACTTC
CDR3: CASSGQGWYEQYF

size: NA
V: TRBV7-9
J: TRBJ1-5
length: 14
D: TRBD1
DNA: TGTGCCAGCAGCTCGACAGGGAACAATCAGCCCCAGCATTTT
CDR3: CASSSTGNNQPQHF

size: NA
V: TRBV5-6
J: TRBJ2-1
length: 15
D: TRBD1
DNA: TGTGCCAGCAGCTCCTGGACAGGGGGGAGGTATGAGCAGTTCTTC
CDR3: CASSSWTGGRYEQFF

size: NA
V: TRBV15
J: TRBJ2-1
length: 17
D: TRBD2
DNA: TGTGCCACCAGCAGAGAAGGGCCTAGCGGGAGGCCGGGGGAGCAGTTCTTC
CDR3: CATSREGPSGRPGEQFF

size: few
V: TRBV29-1
J: TRBJ1-1
length: 13
D: NA
DNA: TGCAGCGTTGAAGCAAGGGGGAACACTGAAGCTTTCTTT
CDR3: CSVEARGNTEAFF

size: NA
V: TRBV2
J: TRBJ1-1
length: 14
D: NA
DNA: TGTGCCAGCAGTGAAGGGGGTTCGACAGCTGAAGCTTTCTTT
CDR3: CASSEGGSTAEAFF

size: NA
V: TRBV15
J: TRBJ2-3
length: 15
D: NA
DNA: TGTGCCACCAGCGAAAGGACGGGCTCGACAGATACGCAGTATTTT
CDR3: CATSERTGSTDTQYF

size: once
V: TRBV7-9
J: TRBJ2-5
length: 14
D: TRBD2
DNA: TGTGCCAGCAGCCCCACTAGCGGAGAAGAGACCCAGTACTTC
CDR3: CASSPTSGEETQYF

size: NA
V: TRBV5-1
J: TRBJ1-1
length: 14
D: NA
DNA: TGCGCCAGCAGCTTGTCTCAGGGGAACACTGAAGCTTTCTTT
CDR3: CASSLSQGNTEAFF

size: NA
V: TRBV13
J: TRBJ2-5
length: 14
D: NA
DNA: TGTGCCAGCAGGGAATCCGGGACACAAGAGACCCAGTACTTC
CDR3: CASRESGTQETQYF